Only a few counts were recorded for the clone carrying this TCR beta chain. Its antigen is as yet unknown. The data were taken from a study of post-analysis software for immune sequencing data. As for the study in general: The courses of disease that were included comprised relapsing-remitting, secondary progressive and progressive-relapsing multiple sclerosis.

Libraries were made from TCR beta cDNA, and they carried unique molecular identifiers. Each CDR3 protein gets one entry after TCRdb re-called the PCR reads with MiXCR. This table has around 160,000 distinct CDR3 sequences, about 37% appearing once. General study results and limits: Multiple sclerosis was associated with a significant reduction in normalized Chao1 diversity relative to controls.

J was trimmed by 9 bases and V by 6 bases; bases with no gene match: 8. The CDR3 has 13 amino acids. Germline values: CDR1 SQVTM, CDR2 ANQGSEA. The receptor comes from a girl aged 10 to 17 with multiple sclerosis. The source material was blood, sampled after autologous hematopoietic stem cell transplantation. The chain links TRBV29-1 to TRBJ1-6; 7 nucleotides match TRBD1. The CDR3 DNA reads TGCAGCGTCCGTGACAGGGAAGGTTCACCCCTCCACTTT. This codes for CSVRDREGSPLHF.